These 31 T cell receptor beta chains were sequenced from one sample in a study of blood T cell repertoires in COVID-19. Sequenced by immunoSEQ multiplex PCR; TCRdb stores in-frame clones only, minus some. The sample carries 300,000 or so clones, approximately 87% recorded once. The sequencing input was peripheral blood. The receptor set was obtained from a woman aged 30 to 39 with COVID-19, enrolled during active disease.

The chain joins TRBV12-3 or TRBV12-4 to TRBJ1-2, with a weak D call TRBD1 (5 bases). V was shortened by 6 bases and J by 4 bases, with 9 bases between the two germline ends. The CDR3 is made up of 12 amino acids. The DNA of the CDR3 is TGTGCCAGCAGGGCTGACAGCTATGGCTACACCTTC. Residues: CASRADSYGYTF.

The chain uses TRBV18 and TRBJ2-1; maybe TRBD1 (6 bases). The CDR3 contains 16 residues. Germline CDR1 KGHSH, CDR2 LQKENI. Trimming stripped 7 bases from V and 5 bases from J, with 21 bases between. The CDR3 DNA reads TGTGCCAGCTTAGGGGGACCGTCGGTGTTAAACAATGAGCAGTTCTTC. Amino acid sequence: CASLGGPSVLNNEQFF.

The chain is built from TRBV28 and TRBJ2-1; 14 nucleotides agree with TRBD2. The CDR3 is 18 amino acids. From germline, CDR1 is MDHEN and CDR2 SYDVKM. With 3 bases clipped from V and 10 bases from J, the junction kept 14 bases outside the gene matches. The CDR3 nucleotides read TGTGCCAGCAGTTTCCATGACCGACTAGCGGGAGGGCCCAGGGAGCAGTTCTTC. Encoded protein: CASSFHDRLAGGPREQFF. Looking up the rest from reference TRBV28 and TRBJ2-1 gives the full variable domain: DVKVTQSSRYLVKRTGEKVFLECVQDMDHENMFWYRQDPGLGLRLIYFSYDVKMKEKGDIPEGYSVSREKKERFSLILESASTNQTSMYLCASSFHDRLAGGPREQFFGPGTRLTVL.

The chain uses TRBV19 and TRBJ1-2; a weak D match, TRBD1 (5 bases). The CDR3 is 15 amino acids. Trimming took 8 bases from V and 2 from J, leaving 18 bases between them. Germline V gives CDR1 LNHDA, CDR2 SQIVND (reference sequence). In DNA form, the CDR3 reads TGTGCCAGTGCCGGGGACTACCGGGGGAACTATGGCTACACCTTC. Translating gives CASAGDYRGNYGYTF. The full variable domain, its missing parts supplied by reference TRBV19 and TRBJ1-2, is DGGITQSPKYLFRKEGQNVTLSCEQNLNHDAMYWYRQDPGQGLRLIYYSQIVNDFQKGDIAEGYSVSREKKESFPLTVTSAQKNPTAFYLCASAGDYRGNYGYTFGSGTRLTVV.

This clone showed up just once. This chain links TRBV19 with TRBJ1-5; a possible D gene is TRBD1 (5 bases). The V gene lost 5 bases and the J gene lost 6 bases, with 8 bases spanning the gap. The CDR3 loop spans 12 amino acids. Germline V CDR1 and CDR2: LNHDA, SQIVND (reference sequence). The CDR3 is CASSWGVQPQHF. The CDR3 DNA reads TGTGCCAGTAGTTGGGGGGTTCAGCCCCAGCATTTT.

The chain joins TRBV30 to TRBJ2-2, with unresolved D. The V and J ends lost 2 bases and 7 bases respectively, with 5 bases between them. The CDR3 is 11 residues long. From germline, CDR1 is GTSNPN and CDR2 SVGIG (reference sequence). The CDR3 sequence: CAWSPGGELFF. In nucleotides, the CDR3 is TGTGCCTGGAGTCCCGGCGGGGAGCTGTTTTTT.

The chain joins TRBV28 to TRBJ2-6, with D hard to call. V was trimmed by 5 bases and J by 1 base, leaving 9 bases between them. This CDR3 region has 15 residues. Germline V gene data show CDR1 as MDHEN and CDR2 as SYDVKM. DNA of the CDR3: TGTGCCAGCAGTCCTCTCCGGTCTGGGGCCAACGTCCTGACTTTC. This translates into CASSPLRSGANVLTF.

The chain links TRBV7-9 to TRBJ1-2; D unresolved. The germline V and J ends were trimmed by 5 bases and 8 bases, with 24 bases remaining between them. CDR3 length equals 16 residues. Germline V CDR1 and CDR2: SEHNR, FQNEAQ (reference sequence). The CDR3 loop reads CASSQGGEIRVRGYTF. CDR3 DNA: TGTGCCAGCAGCCAAGGAGGAGAGATTAGGGTTCGGGGCTACACCTTC.

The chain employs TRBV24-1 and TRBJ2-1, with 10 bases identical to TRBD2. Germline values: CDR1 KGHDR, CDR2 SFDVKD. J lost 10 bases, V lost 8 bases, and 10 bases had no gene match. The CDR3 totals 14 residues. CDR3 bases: TGTGCCACCAAAGGGACTAGCGATGGGGGGGAGCAGTTCTTC. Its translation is CATKGTSDGGEQFF.

The CDR3 DNA reads TGTGCCTGGACTAGCGGGAGCCCCTACAATGAGCAGTTCTTC. As protein: CAWTSGSPYNEQFF. This sequence joins TRBV30 and TRBJ2-1; 10 bases are shared with TRBD2. The V gene end was trimmed by 4 bases and the J gene end by 2 bases; junction bases not matched to a gene: 2. Germline assignment: CDR1 GTSNPN and CDR2 SVGIG (reference sequence). This CDR3 has 14 residues.

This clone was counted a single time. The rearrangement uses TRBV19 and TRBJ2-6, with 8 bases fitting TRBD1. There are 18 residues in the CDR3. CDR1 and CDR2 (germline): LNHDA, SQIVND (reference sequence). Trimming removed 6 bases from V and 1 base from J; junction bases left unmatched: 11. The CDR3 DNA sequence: TGTGCCAGTAGATCAGGACAGGGAGTATATTCTGGGGCCAACGTCCTGACTTTC. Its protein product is CASRSGQGVYSGANVLTF.

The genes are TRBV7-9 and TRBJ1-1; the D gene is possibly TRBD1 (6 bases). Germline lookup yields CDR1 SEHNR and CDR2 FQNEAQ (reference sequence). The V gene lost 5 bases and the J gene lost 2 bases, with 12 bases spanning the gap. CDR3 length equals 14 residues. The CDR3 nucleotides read TGTGCCAGCAGCATGACCAGGGGAAACACTGAAGCTTTCTTT. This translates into CASSMTRGNTEAFF.

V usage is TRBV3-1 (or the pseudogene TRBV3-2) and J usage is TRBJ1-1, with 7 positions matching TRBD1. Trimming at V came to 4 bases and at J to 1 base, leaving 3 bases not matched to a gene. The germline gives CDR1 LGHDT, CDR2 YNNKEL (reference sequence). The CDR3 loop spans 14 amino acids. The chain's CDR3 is CASSRDRANTEAFF. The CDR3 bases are TGTGCCAGCAGCCGTGACAGGGCGAACACTGAAGCTTTCTTT.

The CDR3 bases are TGTGCCAGCAGCCGGACTAGTCTGCCAGAGACCCAGTACTTC. Its protein is CASSRTSLPETQYF. V gene TRBV3-1 (or the pseudogene TRBV3-2) combines with J gene TRBJ2-5, with 7 bases identical to TRBD2. Germline CDR1 LGHDT, CDR2 YNNKEL (reference sequence). This CDR3 comprises 14 residues. V was pared by 4 bases and J by 4 bases, with 6 bases of the junction left unmatched.

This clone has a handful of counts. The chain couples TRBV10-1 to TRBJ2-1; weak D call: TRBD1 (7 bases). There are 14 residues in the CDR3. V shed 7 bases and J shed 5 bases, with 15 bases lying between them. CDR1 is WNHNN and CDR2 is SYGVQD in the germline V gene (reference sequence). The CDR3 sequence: CASNSGGTDNEQFF. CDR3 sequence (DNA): TGCGCCAGCAACTCGGGCGGGACAGACAATGAGCAGTTCTTC.

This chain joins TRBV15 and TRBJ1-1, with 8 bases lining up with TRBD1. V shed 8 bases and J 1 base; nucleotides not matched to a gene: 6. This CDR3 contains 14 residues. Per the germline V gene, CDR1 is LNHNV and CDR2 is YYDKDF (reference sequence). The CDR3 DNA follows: TGTGCCACCGCTACCGGGACAGGGAACACTGAAGCTTTCTTT. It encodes CATATGTGNTEAFF.

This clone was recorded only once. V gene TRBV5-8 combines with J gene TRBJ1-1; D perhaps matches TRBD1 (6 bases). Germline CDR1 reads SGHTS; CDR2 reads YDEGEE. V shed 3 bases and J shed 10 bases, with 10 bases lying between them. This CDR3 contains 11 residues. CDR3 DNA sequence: TGTGCCAGCAGCTCGACAGGCGGAGCTTTCTTT. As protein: CASSSTGGAFF.

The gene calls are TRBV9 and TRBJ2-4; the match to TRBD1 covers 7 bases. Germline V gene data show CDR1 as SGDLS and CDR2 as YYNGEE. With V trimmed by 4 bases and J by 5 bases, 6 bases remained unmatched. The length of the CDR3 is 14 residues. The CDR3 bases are TGTGCCAGCAGCCCTCCCGGGACAGAAAACATTCAGTACTTC. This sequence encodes CASSPPGTENIQYF.

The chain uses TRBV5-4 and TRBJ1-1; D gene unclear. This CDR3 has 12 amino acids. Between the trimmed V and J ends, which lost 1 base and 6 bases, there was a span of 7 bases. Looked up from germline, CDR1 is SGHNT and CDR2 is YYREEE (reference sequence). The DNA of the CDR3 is TGTGCCAGCAGCTTGCTGGCAGCTGAAGCTTTCTTT. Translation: CASSLLAAEAFF.

CDR3 nucleotides: TGCGCCAGCAGCTTGGTGGGGGCGGCTTCCTACAATGAGCAGTTCTTC. It is translated as CASSLVGAASYNEQFF. The chain employs TRBV5-1 and TRBJ2-1; D perhaps matches TRBD1 (6 bases). CDR3 length: 16 amino acids. With 0 bases removed from V and 1 base from J, the gap between germline ends came to 11 bases. Looked up from germline, CDR1 is SGHRS and CDR2 is YFSETQ.

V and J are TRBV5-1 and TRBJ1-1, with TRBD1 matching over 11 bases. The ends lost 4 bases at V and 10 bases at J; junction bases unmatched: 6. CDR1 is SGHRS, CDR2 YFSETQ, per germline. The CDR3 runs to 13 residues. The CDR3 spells CASSPGTGGLAFF. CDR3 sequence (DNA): TGCGCCAGCAGCCCGGGGACAGGGGGTTTAGCTTTCTTT.

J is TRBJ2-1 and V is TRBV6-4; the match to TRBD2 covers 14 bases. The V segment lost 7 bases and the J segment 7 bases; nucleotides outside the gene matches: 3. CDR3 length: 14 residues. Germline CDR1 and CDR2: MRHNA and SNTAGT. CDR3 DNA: TGTGCCAGCAAGACTAGCGGGAGGGCGAATGAGCAGTTCTTC. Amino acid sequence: CASKTSGRANEQFF.

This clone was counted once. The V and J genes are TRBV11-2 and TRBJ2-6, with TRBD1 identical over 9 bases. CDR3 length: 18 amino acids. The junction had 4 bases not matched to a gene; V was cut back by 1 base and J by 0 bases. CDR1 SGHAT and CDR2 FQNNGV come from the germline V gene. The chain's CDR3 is CASSLVRDRDSGANVLTF. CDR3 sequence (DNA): TGTGCCAGCAGCTTAGTCCGGGACAGGGACTCTGGGGCCAACGTCCTGACTTTC.

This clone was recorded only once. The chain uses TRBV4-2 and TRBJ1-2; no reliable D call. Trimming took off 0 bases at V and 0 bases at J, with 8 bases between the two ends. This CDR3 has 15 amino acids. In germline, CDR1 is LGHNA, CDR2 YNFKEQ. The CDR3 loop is CASSQEIHSNYGYTF. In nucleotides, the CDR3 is TGTGCCAGCAGCCAAGAAATTCATTCTAACTATGGCTACACCTTC.

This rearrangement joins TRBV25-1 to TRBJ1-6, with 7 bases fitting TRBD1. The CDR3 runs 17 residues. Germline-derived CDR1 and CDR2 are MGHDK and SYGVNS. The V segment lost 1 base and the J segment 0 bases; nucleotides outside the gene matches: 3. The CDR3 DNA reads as TGTGCCAGCAGTGAATTCTCAGGGGGCTCCTATAATTCACCCCTCCACTTT. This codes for CASSEFSGGSYNSPLHF. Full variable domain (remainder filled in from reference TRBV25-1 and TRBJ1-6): EADIYQTPRYLVIGTGKKITLECSQTMGHDKMYWYQQDPGMELHLIHYSYGVNSTEKGDLSSESTVSRIRTEHFPLTLESARPSHTSQYLCASSEFSGGSYNSPLHFGNGTRLTVT.

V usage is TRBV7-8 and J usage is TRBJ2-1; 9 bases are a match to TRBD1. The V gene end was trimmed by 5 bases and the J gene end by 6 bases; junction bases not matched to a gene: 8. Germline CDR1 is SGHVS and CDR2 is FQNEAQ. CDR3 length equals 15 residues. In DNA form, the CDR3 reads TGTGCCAGCAGCCCCCGGGACAGGGTCAGCAATGAGCAGTTCTTC. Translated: CASSPRDRVSNEQFF.

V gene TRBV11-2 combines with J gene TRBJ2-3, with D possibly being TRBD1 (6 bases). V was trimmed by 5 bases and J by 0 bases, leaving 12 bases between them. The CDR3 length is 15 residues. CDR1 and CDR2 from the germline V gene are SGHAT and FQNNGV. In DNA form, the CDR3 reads TGTGCCAGCAGCGACCAGGGGTATAGCACAGATACGCAGTATTTT. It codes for CASSDQGYSTDTQYF.

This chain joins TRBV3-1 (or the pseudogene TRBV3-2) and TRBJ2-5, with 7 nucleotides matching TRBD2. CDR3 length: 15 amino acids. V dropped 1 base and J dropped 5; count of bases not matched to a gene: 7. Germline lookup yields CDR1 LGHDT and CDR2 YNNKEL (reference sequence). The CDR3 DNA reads TGTGCCAGCAGCCAAGCAGGCGGGAGTAGGGAGACCCAGTACTTC. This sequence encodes CASSQAGGSRETQYF.

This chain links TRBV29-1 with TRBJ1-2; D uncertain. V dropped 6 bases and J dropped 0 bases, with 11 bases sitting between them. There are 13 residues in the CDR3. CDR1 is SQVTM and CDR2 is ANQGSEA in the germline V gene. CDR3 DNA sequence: TGCAGCGTGGCGGGTGGTTCTAACTATGGCTACACCTTC. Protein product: CSVAGGSNYGYTF. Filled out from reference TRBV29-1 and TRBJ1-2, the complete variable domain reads SAVISQKPSRDICQRGTSLTIQCQVDSQVTMMFWYRQQPGQSLTLIATANQGSEATYESGFVIDKFPISRPNLTFSTLTVSNMSPEDSSIYLCSVAGGSNYGYTFGSGTRLTVV.

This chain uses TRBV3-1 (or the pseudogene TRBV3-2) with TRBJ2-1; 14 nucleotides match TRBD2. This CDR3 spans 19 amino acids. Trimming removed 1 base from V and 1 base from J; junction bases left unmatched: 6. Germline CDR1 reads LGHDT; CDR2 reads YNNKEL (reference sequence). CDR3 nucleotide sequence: TGTGCCAGCAGCCAAGTGGGACTAGCGGGAGAGGGATCCTACAATGAGCAGTTCTTC. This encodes CASSQVGLAGEGSYNEQFF.

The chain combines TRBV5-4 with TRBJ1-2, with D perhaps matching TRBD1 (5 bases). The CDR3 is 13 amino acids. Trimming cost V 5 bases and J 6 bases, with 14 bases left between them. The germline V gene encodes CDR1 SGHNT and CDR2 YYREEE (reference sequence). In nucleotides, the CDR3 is TGTGCCAGCAGTACAGGAGGGAAAGATGGCTACACCTTC. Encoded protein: CASSTGGKDGYTF.